What follows are 7 T cell receptor beta chains derived from one specimen sequenced in a study of identical twins. In TCRdb, the 5' RACE reads were re-called with MiXCR into one record per CDR3 protein. Of approximately 600,000 distinct CDR3 sequences in the sample, nearly 10% are singletons; the top ten hold around 3%. The sample also formed part of further work on yellow fever vaccine responses in identical twins.

The sequenced sample was PBMCs. The receptors were gathered from a young woman in good health.

In its sample, this clonotype was seen a few times. This chain links TRBV6-2 or TRBV6-3 with TRBJ2-1; D unclear. The CDR3 extends over 11 amino acids. Per germline, CDR1 MNHEY and CDR2 SVGEGT. V was clipped by 8 bases and J by 3 bases, with 5 bases between them. The CDR3 region is CASGRYNEQFF. As DNA, the CDR3 is TGTGCCAGCGGTCGCTACAATGAGCAGTTCTTC.

This clonotype was seen a few times. The genes are TRBV12-3 or TRBV12-4 and TRBJ1-1, with 8 bases aligning to TRBD1. The V and J ends lost 7 bases and 5 bases, in that order; junction bases with no gene match: 12. The CDR3 is 15 residues long. CDR3 in amino acids: CASNPVTGDYTEAFF. The CDR3 bases are TGTGCCAGCAATCCTGTGACAGGGGATTATACTGAAGCTTTCTTT.

This clonotype was seen at least ten times. The CDR3 reads CASRTGQETQYF. DNA for the CDR3: TGTGCCAGCAGGACAGGCCAAGAGACCCAGTACTTC. The rearrangement joins TRBV27 to TRBJ2-5; TRBD1 is a possible D gene (6 bases). The CDR3 loop spans 12 amino acids. V was trimmed by 6 bases and J by 1 base, leaving 6 bases between them. Germline V gene data show CDR1 as MNHEY and CDR2 as SMNVEV (reference sequence).

This clonotype was found a few times. CDR3 region: CASSQWMRQEDEQYF. Here the CDR3 DNA reads TGTGCCAGCAGCCAATGGATGAGACAGGAGGACGAGCAGTACTTC. The J gene is TRBJ2-7, the V gene TRBV3-1; the D gene is possibly TRBD1 (6 bases). CDR1 and CDR2 (germline): LGHDT, YNNKEL (reference sequence). The length of the CDR3 is 15 residues. V was pared by 2 bases and J by 5 bases, with 16 bases between.

This clonotype was detected ten times or more. V usage is TRBV5-1 and J usage is TRBJ2-5, with 10 positions matching TRBD1. Unmatched junction bases numbered 3, after V lost 6 bases and J lost 4 bases. From germline, CDR1 is SGHRS and CDR2 YFSETQ. The CDR3 contains 13 residues. Here the CDR3 reads CASTRTGGETQYF. Here the CDR3 DNA reads TGCGCCAGCACCAGGACAGGGGGAGAGACCCAGTACTTC.

V usage is TRBV7-2 and J usage is TRBJ2-7, with 9 positions matching TRBD1. This CDR3 comprises 15 residues. V gave up 1 base and J gave up 3 bases; unmatched junction bases: 4. The germline CDR1 and CDR2 sequences are SGHTA and FQGNSA. The DNA for the CDR3 is TGTGCCAGCAGCTTAGGGGGGACAGGGTACTACGAGCAGTACTTC. Its translation is CASSLGGTGYYEQYF.

This clonotype has only a few counts. The rearrangement links TRBV5-1 to TRBJ2-2; D is unresolved. The CDR3 consists of 15 residues. Germline CDR1 reads SGHRS; CDR2 reads YFSETQ. The ends were cut back, 1 base at V and 4 bases at J, with 11 bases in the middle. The CDR3, as DNA: TGCGCCAGCAGCTTGCCGACCCTCAGCACCGGGGAGCTGTTTTTT. This encodes CASSLPTLSTGELFF.